These T cell receptor beta chains were read from a single sample in a study of blood T cell repertoires in COVID-19. Clones were sequenced by immunoSEQ multiplex PCR, and TCRdb holds only the in-frame ones, with some missing. The data contain around 230,000 clones, nearly 90% of them singletons. The sequenced material came from PBMCs or T cells enriched from blood (not recorded which). The source is a woman aged 25 to 45 with acute COVID-19. The CDR3 runs from the conserved cysteine through the conserved F or W. The D gene is left open where the match is weak. Not every row has a clone size; where given, it reads once, few, many or a size class.

J gene	clone size	V gene	D gene	CDR3 DNA	CDR3 protein
TRBJ2-3	-	TRBV11-2	TRBD2	TGTGCCAGCAGCTTTAGCGGGGGGGCCTTGGATACGCAGTATTTT	CASSFSGGALDTQYF
TRBJ1-3	-	TRBV15	TRBD1	TGTGCCACCAGCAGCGACAGGGACCCTGGAAACACCATATATTTT	CATSSDRDPGNTIYF
TRBJ2-1	-	TRBV11-2	TRBD2	TGTGCCAGCAGGCCGACTAGCGGGTTTTACAATGAGCAGTTCTTC	CASRPTSGFYNEQFF
TRBJ1-1	-	TRBV6-1	-	TGTGCCAGCAGTGAAGCAGGGGATACGACTGAAGCTTTCTTT	CASSEAGDTTEAFF
TRBJ1-2	-	TRBV28	TRBD1	TGTGCCAGCAGTCCGCGGACAGGGACACTTAAAAACTATGGCTACACCTTC	CASSPRTGTLKNYGYTF
TRBJ1-6	-	TRBV7-2	-	TGTGCCAGCAGCTTAGACGTCGGGGGGGTTACCTATAATTCACCCCTCCACTTT	CASSLDVGGVTYNSPLHF
TRBJ2-7	-	TRBV18	-	TGTGCCAGCTCACCGAGCAGGGATGGGTACGAGCAGTACTTC	CASSPSRDGYEQYF
TRBJ1-5	-	TRBV30	-	TGTGCCTGGATGGGGGCTGGTGGGGGCAATCAGCCCCAGCATTTT	CAWMGAGGGNQPQHF
TRBJ1-1	-	TRBV15	-	TGTGCCACCAGCAGAGATGCGGGATCGAACACTGAAGCTTTCTTT	CATSRDAGSNTEAFF
TRBJ2-7	-	TRBV20-1	-	TGCAGTGCTAGTGAGATGGGAGGTCTGGGCTACGAGCAGTACTTC	CSASEMGGLGYEQYF
TRBJ2-7	-	TRBV19	-	TGTGCCAGTAGTACCGGACTTACCTACGAGCAGTACTTC	CASSTGLTYEQYF
TRBJ1-1	-	TRBV19	-	TGTGCCAGTAACGTGGGAGGATCAATGGATACTGAAGCTTTCTTT	CASNVGGSMDTEAFF
TRBJ2-4	once	TRBV29-1	-	TGCAGCGTTGAAGAGAGCGTGAGCATTCAGTACTTC	CSVEESVSIQYF
TRBJ2-2	-	TRBV7-2	TRBD2	TGTGCCAGCAGCCTTGTATCGGGGGGGCGTACCGGGGAGCTGTTTTTT	CASSLVSGGRTGELFF
TRBJ1-6	-	TRBV30	TRBD1	TGTGCCCGAAAGACCGGGACAGCCACAATTTCACCCCTCCACTTT	CARKTGTATISPLHF
TRBJ2-1	-	TRBV4-1	TRBD2	TGCGCCAGCAGCCAAGCTAGCGGGAGGAATGAGCAGTTCTTC	CASSQASGRNEQFF
TRBJ1-3	-	TRBV10-1	TRBD1	TGCGCCAGCAGTGAGTCGCCGGGACAGGGAAACACCATATATTTT	CASSESPGQGNTIYF
TRBJ2-5	-	TRBV7-6	-	TGTGCCAGCAGCCCGCGTGGGGAGGCCGCAGAGACCCAGTACTTC	CASSPRGEAAETQYF
TRBJ1-3	-	TRBV2	-	TGTGCCAGCAGTGGGACTCAAGGAAACACCATATATTTT	CASSGTQGNTIYF
TRBJ2-1	-	TRBV6-5	TRBD1	TGTGCCAGCAGTTACGGGCAGGGGGCCTACAATGAGCAGTTCTTC	CASSYGQGAYNEQFF
TRBJ2-5	-	TRBV10-2	TRBD1	TGCGCCAGCACCAAGGGGACAGGGAGTCTTCAGGGCAACTTC	CASTKGTGSLQGNF
TRBJ2-2	-	TRBV9	TRBD2	TGTGCCAGCAGCGGCCGCGGGGGGCCGAACACCGGGGAGCTGTTTTTT	CASSGRGGPNTGELFF
TRBJ1-2	-	TRBV14	-	TGTGCCAGCAGCCAAATCTACCCGGGGGACGAGGGCTACACCTTC	CASSQIYPGDEGYTF
TRBJ1-2	-	TRBV29-1	TRBD1	TGCAGCGTTGACTCGGACAGGGGCCCCTATGGCTACACCTTC	CSVDSDRGPYGYTF
TRBJ2-1	-	TRBV30	TRBD2	TGTGCCTGGGCTAGCGGGGGGGCCGGTGAGCAGTTCTTC	CAWASGGAGEQFF
TRBJ1-4	-	TRBV4-1	-	TGCGCCAGCAGCCCCCCGGGGAGGGCACCTAATGAAAAACTGTTTTTT	CASSPPGRAPNEKLFF
TRBJ1-2	-	TRBV11-2	TRBD1	TGTGCCAGCAGCTTCGGGACAGCAGCTAACTATGGCTACACCTTC	CASSFGTAANYGYTF
TRBJ1-1	once	TRBV11-2	TRBD1	TGTGCCAGCAGCTTAGGAACAGGGGCTGAAGCTTTCTTT	CASSLGTGAEAFF
TRBJ2-1	-	TRBV6-2/TRBV6-3	TRBD2	TGTGCCAGCAGTTACGGACTAGCGGGGGGACAGAGCTCCTACAATGAGCAGTTCTTC	CASSYGLAGGQSSYNEQFF